This record concerns one TCR beta chain sequence. This sample is drawn from a study of blood T cell repertoires in COVID-19. This table comes from immunoSEQ multiplex PCR, and its TCRdb copy is limited to in-frame clones, with some not included. The sample carries about 62,000 clones, approximately 80% recorded once. In germline, CDR1 is MNHEY, CDR2 SVGAGI. Trimming shortened V by 0 bases and J by 6 bases, and 18 bases separated the two germline ends. The CDR3 spans 16 residues. The rearrangement joins TRBV6-5 to TRBJ2-7; possibly TRBD1 for D (6 bases). The source of this sequence is an elderly woman with active or convalescent COVID-19. The sequenced material came from peripheral blood. The chain's CDR3 is CASSYSSVRGSPEQYF. DNA for the CDR3: TGTGCCAGCAGTTACTCGAGTGTCAGGGGATCGCCCGAGCAGTACTTC.